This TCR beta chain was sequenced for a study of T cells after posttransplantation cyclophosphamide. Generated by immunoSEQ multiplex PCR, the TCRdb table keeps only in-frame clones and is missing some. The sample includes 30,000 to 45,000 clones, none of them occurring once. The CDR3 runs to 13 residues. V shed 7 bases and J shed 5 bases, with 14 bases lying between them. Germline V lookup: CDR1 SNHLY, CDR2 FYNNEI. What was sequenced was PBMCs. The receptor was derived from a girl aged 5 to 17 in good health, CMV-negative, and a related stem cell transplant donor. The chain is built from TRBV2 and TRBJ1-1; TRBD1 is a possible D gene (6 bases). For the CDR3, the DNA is TGTGCCAGCAACAGGGTGCGAGAAACTGAAGCTTTCTTT. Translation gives CASNRVRETEAFF.